The 12 T cell receptor beta chains given below trace back to one sample, sequenced in a study of T cell responses to AZD1222 COVID-19 vaccine. Measured with immunoSEQ multiplex PCR; TCRdb has only the in-frame clones, and not every one. The sample lists just under 90,000 clones; about 86% were seen once. The sample was peripheral blood, taken on day 0 of MenACWY control vaccination. All receptors come from an adult in good health.

This chain uses TRBV4-2 with TRBJ1-3, with D possibly matching TRBD1 (6 bases). Between the trimmed V and J ends, which lost 0 bases and 6 bases, there was a span of 15 bases. The germline V gene has CDR1 LGHNA and CDR2 YNFKEQ. The CDR3 loop spans 16 amino acids. The CDR3 DNA reads as TGTGCCAGCAGCCAAGATATGACGGGGGGCGAAAACACCATATATTTT. Encoded protein: CASSQDMTGGENTIYF.

In regard to this clone: The germline gene is not matched at one end of the junction; a read error may be the cause. The chain links TRBV6-5 to TRBJ1-5, with D possibly TRBD1 on 6 matching bases. The CDR3 runs to 15 residues. CDR1 and CDR2 from the germline V gene are MNHEY and SVGAGI. DNA of the CDR3: TGTGCCAGCAGTCCACAGGGACTGTACAATCAACCCCAGCATTTT. Translation: CASSPQGLYNQPQHF.

The chain uses TRBV2 and TRBJ1-1; D call uncertain. V lost 1 base and J lost 1, with 10 bases in between. Germline CDR1 reads SNHLY; CDR2 reads FYNNEI. The CDR3 is made up of 15 amino acids. The CDR3 sequence is CASSEVGMGNTEAFF. In DNA, the CDR3 is TGTGCCAGCAGTGAAGTTGGGATGGGGAACACTGAAGCTTTCTTT.

This clone was counted a few times. The chain joins TRBV6-5 to TRBJ1-1; 7 positions agree with TRBD1. Germline V CDR1 and CDR2: MNHEY, SVGAGI. Germline trimming cut 7 bases from V and 1 base from J; bases unmatched to any gene: 3. The length of the CDR3 is 13 residues. CDR3 in amino acids: CASMGQWNTEAFF. CDR3 in DNA: TGTGCCAGCATGGGACAGTGGAACACTGAAGCTTTCTTT.

This chain links TRBV28 with TRBJ1-1; no reliable D call. V was pared by 5 bases and J by 0 bases, with 4 bases between. This CDR3 comprises 12 residues. The germline CDR1 and CDR2 sequences are MDHEN and SYDVKM. CDR3 coding DNA: TGTGCCAGCAGTCCTCTGAACACTGAAGCTTTCTTT. It yields the protein CASSPLNTEAFF.

The chain carries TRBV7-2 and TRBJ2-7, with D tentatively TRBD2 (5 bases). The CDR3 spans 14 residues. V shed 5 bases and J shed 2 bases, with 13 bases lying between them. The germline V gene has CDR1 SGHTA and CDR2 FQGNSA. The CDR3 sequence is CASSPWTGTYEQYF. CDR3 DNA sequence: TGTGCCAGCAGCCCATGGACCGGGACCTACGAGCAGTACTTC.

This rearrangement joins TRBV7-2 to TRBJ1-2, with a tentative D call TRBD1 (6 bases). V was pared by 5 bases and J by 8 bases, with 21 bases between. The CDR3 has 15 residues. Germline lookup yields CDR1 SGHTA and CDR2 FQGNSA. The CDR3 region has the DNA TGTGCCAGCAGCCCTGGGACAAGGGTCATGGGCGGCTACACCTTC. Translation gives CASSPGTRVMGGYTF.

The CDR3 protein is CAWSAGGDYGYTF. DNA of the CDR3: TGTGCCTGGAGTGCAGGGGGCGACTATGGCTACACCTTC. This rearrangement joins TRBV30 to TRBJ1-2, with 8 bases matching TRBD1. The ends lost 1 base at V and 3 bases at J; junction bases unmatched: 1. The CDR3 totals 13 residues. The germline CDR1 and CDR2 sequences are GTSNPN and SVGIG (reference sequence).

This chain joins TRBV2 and TRBJ1-2; D might be TRBD1 (5 bases). Deletions cut 4 bases from V and 8 bases from J, with 11 bases between. The CDR3 consists of 12 residues. Looked up from germline, CDR1 is SNHLY and CDR2 is FYNNEI. Written as DNA, the CDR3 is TGTGCCAGCAGTGGGGGGGTCTTCGGCTACACCTTC. Its protein product is CASSGGVFGYTF.

This sequence joins TRBV12-5 and TRBJ1-1; possibly TRBD1 for D (5 bases). CDR1 is LGHNT, CDR2 FRNRAP, per germline. The ends were cut back, 6 bases at V and 6 bases at J, with 17 bases in the middle. The CDR3 spans 14 residues. CDR3 DNA sequence: TGTGCTAGTGGGTTACAGGCCCTAGGGGCTGAAGCTTTCTTT. Amino acids: CASGLQALGAEAFF.

The CDR3 sequence is CASSQEPANEKLFF. In DNA, the CDR3 is TGTGCCAGCAGCCAAGAACCAGCTAATGAAAAACTGTTTTTT. The V and J genes are TRBV3-1 (or the pseudogene TRBV3-2) and TRBJ1-4; no reliable D call. Per the germline V gene, CDR1 is LGHDT and CDR2 is YNNKEL (reference sequence). The CDR3 consists of 14 residues. V dropped 0 bases and J dropped 3 bases, with 5 bases sitting between them.

The chain has TRBV7-9 and TRBJ1-4; D is undetermined. CDR1 and CDR2 from the germline V gene are SEHNR and FQNEAQ (reference sequence). This CDR3 is built from 13 residues. Trimming took 4 bases from V and 8 from J, leaving 11 bases between them. CDR3 nucleotides: TGTGCCAGCAGCTCCGGGCCGAGGGAAAAACTGTTTTTT. The encoded protein is CASSSGPREKLFF.